The sequence of this T cell receptor beta chain was determined in a study of cytomegalovirus exposure and HLA in healthy donors. Findings and caveats of the study: The study listed roughly 150 cytomegalovirus-associated TCR beta chains.

Germline loops: CDR1 WSHSY, CDR2 SAAADI. V was shortened by 1 base and J by 1 base, with 7 bases between the two germline ends. This CDR3 region has 14 residues. A word on this clone: Its antigen is unknown.

Measured with immunoSEQ multiplex PCR; TCRdb has only the in-frame clones, and not every one. The sample yields 200,000 to 250,000 clones, around 90% seen once. The sequence derives from a woman younger than 35 in good health and CMV-seropositive. The chain has TRBV10-2 and TRBJ1-1; a possible D gene is TRBD1 (6 bases). The material sequenced was PBMCs. The CDR3 nucleotides are TGCGCCAGCAGTGAGTACAGGGCGAACACTGAAGCTTTCTTT. Amino acid sequence: CASSEYRANTEAFF.